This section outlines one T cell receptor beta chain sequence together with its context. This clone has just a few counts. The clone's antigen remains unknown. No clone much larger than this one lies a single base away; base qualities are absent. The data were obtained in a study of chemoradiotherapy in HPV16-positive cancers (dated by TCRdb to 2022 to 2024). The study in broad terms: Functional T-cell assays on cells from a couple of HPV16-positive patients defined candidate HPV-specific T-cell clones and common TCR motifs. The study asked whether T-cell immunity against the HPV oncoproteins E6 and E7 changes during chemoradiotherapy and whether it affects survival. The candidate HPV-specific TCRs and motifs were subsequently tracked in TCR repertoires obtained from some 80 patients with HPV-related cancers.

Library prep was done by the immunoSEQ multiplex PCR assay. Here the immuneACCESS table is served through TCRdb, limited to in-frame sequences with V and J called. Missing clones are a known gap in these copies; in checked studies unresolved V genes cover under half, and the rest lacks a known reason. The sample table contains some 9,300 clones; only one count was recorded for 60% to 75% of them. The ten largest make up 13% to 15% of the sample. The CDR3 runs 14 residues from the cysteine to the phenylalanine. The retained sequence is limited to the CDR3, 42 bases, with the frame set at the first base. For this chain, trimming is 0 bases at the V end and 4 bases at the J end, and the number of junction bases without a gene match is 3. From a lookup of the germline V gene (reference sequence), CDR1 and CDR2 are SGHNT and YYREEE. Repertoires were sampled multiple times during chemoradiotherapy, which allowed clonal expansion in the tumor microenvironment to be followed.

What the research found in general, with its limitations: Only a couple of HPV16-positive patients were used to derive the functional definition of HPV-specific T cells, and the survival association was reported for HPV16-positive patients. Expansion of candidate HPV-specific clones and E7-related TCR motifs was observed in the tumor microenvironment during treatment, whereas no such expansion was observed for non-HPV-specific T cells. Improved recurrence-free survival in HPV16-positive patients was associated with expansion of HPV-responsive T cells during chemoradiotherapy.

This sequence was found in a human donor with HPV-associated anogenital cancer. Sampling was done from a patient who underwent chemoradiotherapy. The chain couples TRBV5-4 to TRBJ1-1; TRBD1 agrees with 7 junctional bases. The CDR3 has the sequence CASSLGGQRTEAFF. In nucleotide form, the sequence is TGTGCCAGCAGCTTGGGGGGACAGCGCACTGAAGCTTTCTTT.